This TCR beta chain was recorded in a study of read filtering for tumor transcriptome and immune sequencing. Study overall: R-ISS stage counts were roughly eight for I, about 15 for II, 7 for III. DNase treatment preceded whole-transcriptome library preparation. IR-seq gave about 4 to 10.27 million TCR reads per sample; RNA-seq gave roughly 80 to 1273.

In this sample, this clonotype turned up a few times. The target antigen is unknown. The library was built from 400 ng RNA with molecular barcoded adaptors for alpha/delta and beta/gamma chains. TCRdb re-analysed the reads in MiXCR, keeping a single row per CDR3 protein. The sample contains 14,000 to 15,000 distinct CDR3 sequences, over 20% of which appear only once. Study-level points and caveats: The sorted CD138-negative fraction was a mixed bone marrow immune population, not purified T cells.

Between the trimmed V and J ends, which lost 0 bases and 5 bases, there was a span of 11 bases. Germline V gene data show CDR1 as DFQATT and CDR2 as SNEGSKA (reference sequence). The CDR3 sequence is 14 residues long. The chain carries TRBV20-1 and TRBJ2-1; D might be TRBD2 (6 bases). Material for sequencing was a population of CD138-negative cells sorted from bone marrow. The receptor was derived from a donor aged 40 or older with multiple myeloma. The CDR3 nucleotides read TGCAGTGCTAGAGATGAAGGGAGGAACAATGAGCAGTTCTTC. Translation gives CSARDEGRNNEQFF.